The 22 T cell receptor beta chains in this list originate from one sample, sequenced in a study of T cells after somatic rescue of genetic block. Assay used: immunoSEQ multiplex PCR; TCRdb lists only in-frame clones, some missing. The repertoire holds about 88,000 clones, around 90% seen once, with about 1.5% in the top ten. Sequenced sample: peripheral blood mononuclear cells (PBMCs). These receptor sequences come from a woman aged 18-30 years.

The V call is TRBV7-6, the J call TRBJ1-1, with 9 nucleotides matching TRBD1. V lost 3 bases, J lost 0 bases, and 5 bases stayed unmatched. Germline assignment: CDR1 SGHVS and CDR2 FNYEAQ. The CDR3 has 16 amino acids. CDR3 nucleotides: TGTGCCAGCAGCTTGGGGACAGGGCGCATGAACACTGAAGCTTTCTTT. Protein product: CASSLGTGRMNTEAFF.

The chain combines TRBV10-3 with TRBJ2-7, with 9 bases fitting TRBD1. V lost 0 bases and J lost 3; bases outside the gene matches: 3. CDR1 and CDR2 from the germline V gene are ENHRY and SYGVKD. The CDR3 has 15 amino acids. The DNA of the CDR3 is TGTGCCATCAGTGAGTCGACAGGGGGAGGCTACGAGCAGTACTTC. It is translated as CAISESTGGGYEQYF.

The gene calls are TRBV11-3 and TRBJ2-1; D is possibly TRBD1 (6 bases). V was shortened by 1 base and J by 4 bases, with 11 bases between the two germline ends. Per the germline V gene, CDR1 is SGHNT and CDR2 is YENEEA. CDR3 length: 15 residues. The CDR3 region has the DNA TGTGCCAGCAGCTTAGGGGGAACAGGGTACAATGAGCAGTTCTTC. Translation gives CASSLGGTGYNEQFF.

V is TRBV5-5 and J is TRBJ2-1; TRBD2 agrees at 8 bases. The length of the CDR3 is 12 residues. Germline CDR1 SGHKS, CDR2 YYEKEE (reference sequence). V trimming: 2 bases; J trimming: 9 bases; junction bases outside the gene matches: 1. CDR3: CASSFREGEQFF. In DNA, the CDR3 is TGTGCCAGCAGCTTCCGGGAGGGTGAGCAGTTCTTC.

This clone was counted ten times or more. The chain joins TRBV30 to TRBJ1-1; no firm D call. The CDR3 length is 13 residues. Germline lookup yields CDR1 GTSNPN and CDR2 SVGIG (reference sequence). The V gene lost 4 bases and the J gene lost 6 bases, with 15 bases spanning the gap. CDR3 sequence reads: CAWNRVQAPEAFF. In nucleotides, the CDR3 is TGTGCCTGGAACCGGGTGCAGGCCCCTGAAGCTTTCTTT.

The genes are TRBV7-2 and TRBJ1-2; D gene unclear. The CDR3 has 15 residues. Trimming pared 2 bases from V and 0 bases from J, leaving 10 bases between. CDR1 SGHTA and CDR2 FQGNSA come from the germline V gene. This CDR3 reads CASSLTNLPNYGYTF. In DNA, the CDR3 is TGTGCCAGCAGCTTAACAAATCTACCTAACTATGGCTACACCTTC.

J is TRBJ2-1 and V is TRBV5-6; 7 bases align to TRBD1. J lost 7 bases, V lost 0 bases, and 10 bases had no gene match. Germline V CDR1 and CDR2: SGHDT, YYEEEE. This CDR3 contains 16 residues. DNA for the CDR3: TGTGCCAGCAGCTTGGAACGGGACAGAACTATGAATGAGCAGTTCTTC. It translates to CASSLERDRTMNEQFF.

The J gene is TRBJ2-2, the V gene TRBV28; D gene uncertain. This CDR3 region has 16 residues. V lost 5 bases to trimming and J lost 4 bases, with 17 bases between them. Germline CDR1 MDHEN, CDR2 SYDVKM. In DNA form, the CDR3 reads TGTGCCAGCAGTACTCCGGACGGTGGACCCACCGGGGAGCTGTTTTTT. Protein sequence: CASSTPDGGPTGELFF.

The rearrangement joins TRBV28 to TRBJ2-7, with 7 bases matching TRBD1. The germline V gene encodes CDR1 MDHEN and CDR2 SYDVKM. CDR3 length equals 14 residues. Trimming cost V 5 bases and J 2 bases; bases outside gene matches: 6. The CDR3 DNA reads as TGTGCCAGCAGTACGACAGGGCGCCCCTACGAGCAGTACTTC. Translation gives CASSTTGRPYEQYF.

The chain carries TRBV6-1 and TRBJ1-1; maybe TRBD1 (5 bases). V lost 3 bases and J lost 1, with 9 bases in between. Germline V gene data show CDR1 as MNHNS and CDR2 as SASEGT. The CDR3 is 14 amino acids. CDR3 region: CASSDRAENTEAFF. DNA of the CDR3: TGTGCCAGCAGTGACAGGGCGGAGAACACTGAAGCTTTCTTT.

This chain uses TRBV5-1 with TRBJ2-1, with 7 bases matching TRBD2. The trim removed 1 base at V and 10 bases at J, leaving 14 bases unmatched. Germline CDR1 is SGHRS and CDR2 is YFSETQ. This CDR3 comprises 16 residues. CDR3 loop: CASSLPSGEPGGEQFF. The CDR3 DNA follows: TGCGCCAGCAGCTTGCCTAGCGGAGAACCGGGTGGGGAGCAGTTCTTC.

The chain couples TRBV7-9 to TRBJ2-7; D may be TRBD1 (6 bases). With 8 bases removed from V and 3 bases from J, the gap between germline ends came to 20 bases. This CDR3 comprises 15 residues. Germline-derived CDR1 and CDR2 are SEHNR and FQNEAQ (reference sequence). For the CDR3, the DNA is TGTGCCAGCTCCGCGACTACAGGGAACCGCTACGAGCAGTACTTC. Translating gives CASSATTGNRYEQYF.

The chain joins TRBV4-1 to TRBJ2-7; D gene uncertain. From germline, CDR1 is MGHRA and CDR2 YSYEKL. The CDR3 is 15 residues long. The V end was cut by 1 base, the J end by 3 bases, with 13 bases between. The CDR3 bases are TGCGCCAGCAGCCAAGCTCCGGCGGCGGACTACGAGCAGTACTTC. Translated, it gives CASSQAPAADYEQYF.

In DNA, the CDR3 is TGCAGCGTTGTGACCACCCCGGACCCTGGAAAGACTGAAGCTTTCTTT. Residues: CSVVTTPDPGKTEAFF. The chain has TRBV29-1 and TRBJ1-1; D unclear. Germline V CDR1 and CDR2: SQVTM, ANQGSEA. V gave up 4 bases and J gave up 5 bases, with 23 bases separating them. The CDR3 has 16 amino acids.

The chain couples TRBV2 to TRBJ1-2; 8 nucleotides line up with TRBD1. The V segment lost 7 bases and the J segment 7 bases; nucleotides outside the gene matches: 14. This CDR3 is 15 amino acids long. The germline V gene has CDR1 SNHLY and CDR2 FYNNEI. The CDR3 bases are TGTGCCAGCAAAATAGAAGGACAGGGTATTATTGGCTACACCTTC. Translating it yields CASKIEGQGIIGYTF.

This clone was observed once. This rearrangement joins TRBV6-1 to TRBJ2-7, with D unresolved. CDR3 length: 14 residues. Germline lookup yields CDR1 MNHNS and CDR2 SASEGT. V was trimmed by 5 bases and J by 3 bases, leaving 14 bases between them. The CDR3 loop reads CASSRWVGDYEQYF. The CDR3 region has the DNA TGTGCCAGCAGTCGCTGGGTAGGAGACTACGAGCAGTACTTC.

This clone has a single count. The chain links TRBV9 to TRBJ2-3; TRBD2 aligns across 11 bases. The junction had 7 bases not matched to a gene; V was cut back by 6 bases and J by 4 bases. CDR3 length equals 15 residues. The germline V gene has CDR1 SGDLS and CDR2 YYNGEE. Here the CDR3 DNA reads TGTGCCAGCACCTATAGCGGGAGGGCCTCAGATACGCAGTATTTT. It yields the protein CASTYSGRASDTQYF.

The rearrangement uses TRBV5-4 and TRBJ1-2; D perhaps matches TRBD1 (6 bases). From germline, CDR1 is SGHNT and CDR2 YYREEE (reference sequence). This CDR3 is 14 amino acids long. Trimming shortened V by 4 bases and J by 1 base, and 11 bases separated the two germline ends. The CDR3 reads CASSGQSHNYGYTF. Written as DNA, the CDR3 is TGTGCCAGCAGCGGACAGTCCCATAACTATGGCTACACCTTC.

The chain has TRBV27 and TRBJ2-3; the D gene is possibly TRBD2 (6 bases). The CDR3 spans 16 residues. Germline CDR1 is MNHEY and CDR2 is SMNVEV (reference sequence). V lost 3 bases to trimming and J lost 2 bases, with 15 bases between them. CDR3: CASSFRSGPATDTQYF. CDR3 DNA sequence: TGTGCCAGCAGTTTTCGAAGCGGGCCGGCCACAGATACGCAGTATTTT.

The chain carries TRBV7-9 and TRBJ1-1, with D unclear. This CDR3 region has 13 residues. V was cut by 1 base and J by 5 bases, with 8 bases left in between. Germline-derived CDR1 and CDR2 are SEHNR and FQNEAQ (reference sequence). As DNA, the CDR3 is TGTGCCAGCAGCTTAGACGGGGTTACTGAAGCTTTCTTT. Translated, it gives CASSLDGVTEAFF.

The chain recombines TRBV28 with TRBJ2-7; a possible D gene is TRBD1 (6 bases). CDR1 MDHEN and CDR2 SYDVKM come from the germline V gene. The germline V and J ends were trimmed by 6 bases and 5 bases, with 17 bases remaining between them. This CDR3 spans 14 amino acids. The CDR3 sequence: CASSLTGLDDEQYF. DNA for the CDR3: TGTGCCAGCAGCCTAACAGGGCTGGACGACGAGCAGTACTTC.

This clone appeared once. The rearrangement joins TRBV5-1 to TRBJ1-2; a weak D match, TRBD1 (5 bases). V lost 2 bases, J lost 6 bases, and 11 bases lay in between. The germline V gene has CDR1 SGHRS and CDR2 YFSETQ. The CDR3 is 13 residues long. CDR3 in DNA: TGCGCCAGCAGCTTAGTCGGGGGAGATGGCTACACCTTC. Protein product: CASSLVGGDGYTF.